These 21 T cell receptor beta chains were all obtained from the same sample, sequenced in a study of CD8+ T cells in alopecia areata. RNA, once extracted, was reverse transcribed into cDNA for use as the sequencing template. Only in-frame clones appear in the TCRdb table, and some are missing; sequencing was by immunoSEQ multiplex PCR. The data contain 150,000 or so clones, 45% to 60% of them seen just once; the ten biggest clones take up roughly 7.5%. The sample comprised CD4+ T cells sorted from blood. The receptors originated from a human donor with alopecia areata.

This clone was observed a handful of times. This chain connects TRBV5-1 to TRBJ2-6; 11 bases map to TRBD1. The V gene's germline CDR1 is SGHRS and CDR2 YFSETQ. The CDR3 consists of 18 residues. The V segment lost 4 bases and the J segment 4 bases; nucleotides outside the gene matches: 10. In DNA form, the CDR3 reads TGCGCCAGCAGCAGAAAGGACAGGGGGCCGGAAGGGGCCAACGTCCTGACTTTC. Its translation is CASSRKDRGPEGANVLTF.

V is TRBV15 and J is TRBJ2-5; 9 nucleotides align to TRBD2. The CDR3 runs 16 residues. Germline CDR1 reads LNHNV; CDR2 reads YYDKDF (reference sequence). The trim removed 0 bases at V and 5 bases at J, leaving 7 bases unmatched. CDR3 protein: CATSRDLSGSQETQYF. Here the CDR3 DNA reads TGTGCCACCAGCAGAGATCTTAGCGGGAGTCAGGAGACCCAGTACTTC.

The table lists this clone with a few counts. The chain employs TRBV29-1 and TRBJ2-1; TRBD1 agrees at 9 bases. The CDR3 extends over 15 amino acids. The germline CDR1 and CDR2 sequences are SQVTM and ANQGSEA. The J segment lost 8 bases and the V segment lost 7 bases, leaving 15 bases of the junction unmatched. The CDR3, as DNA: TGCAGCGGGGTGGGGACAGGGAATCGTCTCCATGAGCAGTTCTTC. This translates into CSGVGTGNRLHEQFF.

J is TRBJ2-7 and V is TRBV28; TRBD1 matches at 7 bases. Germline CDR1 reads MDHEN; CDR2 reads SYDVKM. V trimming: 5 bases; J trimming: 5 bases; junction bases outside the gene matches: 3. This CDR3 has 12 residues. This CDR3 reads CASSVDRDEQYF. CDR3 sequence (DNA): TGTGCCAGCAGTGTCGACAGGGACGAGCAGTACTTC.

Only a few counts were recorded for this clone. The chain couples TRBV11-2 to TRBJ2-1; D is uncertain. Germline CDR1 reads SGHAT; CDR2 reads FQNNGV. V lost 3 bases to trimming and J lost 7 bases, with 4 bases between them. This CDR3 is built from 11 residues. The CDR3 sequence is CASSFGNEQFF. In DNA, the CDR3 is TGTGCCAGCAGCTTCGGGAATGAGCAGTTCTTC.

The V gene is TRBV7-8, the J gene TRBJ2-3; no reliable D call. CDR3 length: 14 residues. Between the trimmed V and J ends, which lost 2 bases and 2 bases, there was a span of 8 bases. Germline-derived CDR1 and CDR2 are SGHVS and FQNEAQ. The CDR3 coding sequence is TGTGCCAGCAGCTTAAGCCCGAACACAGATACGCAGTATTTT. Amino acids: CASSLSPNTDTQYF.

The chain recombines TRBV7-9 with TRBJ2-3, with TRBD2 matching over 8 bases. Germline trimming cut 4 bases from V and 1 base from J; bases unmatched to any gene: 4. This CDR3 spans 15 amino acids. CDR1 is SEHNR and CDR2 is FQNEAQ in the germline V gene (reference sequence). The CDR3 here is CASSSSGSGTDTQYF. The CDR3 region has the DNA TGTGCCAGCAGCTCAAGCGGGAGCGGCACAGATACGCAGTATTTT.

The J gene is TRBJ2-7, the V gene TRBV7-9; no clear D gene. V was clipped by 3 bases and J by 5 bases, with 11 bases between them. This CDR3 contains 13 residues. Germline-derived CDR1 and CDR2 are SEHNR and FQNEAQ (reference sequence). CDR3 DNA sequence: TGTGCCAGCAGCTTTCTCGGAAGGAACGAGCAGTACTTC. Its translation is CASSFLGRNEQYF.

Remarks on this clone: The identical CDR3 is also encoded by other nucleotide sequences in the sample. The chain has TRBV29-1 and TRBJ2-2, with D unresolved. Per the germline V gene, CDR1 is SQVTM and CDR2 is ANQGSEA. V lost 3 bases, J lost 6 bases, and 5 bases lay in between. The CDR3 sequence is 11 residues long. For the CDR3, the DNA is TGCAGCGTTGAGTCCCCCGGGGAGCTGTTTTTT. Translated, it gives CSVESPGELFF.

The CDR3, as DNA: TGTGCCAGCTCACCCGACGGGTCTAGGAGCTATGGCTACACCTTC. Amino acid sequence: CASSPDGSRSYGYTF. J is TRBJ1-2 and V is TRBV18; D call uncertain. The germline V gene has CDR1 KGHSH and CDR2 LQKENI. V was trimmed by 3 bases and J by 4 bases, leaving 15 bases between them. The CDR3 is 15 amino acids. Supplemented by reference TRBV18 and TRBJ1-2, the full variable domain reads NAGVMQNPRHLVRRRGQEARLRCSPMKGHSHVYWYRQLPEEGLKFMVYLQKENIIDESGMPKERFSAEFPKEGPSILRIQQVVRGDSAAYFCASSPDGSRSYGYTFGSGTRLTVV.

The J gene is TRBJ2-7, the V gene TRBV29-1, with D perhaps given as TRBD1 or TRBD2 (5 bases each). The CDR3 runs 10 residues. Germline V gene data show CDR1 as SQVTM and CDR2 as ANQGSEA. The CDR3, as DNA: TGCAGACGGTCGGGACACGAGCAGTACTTC. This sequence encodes CRRSGHEQYF.

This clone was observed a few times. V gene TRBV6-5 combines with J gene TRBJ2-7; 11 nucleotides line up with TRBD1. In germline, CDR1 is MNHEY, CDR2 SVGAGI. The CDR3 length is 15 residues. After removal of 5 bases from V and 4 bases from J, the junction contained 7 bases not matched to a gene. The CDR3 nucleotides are TGTGCCAGCAGTATCGACGGACAGGGGGCTTACGAGCAGTACTTC. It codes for CASSIDGQGAYEQYF.

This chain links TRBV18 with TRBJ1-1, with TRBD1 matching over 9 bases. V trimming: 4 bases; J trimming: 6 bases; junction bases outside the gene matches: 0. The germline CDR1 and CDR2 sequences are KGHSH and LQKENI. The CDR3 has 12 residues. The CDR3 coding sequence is TGTGCCAGCTCACGGGACAGGGCTGAAGCTTTCTTT. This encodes CASSRDRAEAFF.

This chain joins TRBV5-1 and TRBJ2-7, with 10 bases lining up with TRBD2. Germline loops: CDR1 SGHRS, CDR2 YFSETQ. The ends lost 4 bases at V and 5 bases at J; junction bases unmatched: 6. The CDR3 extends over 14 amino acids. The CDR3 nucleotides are TGCGCCAGCAGCCAAAGCGGGAGGGCCGACGAGCAGTACTTC. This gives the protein CASSQSGRADEQYF.

For the CDR3, the DNA is TGCAGCGTTGGTAGGGACAGTGAAGAGCAGTACTTC. It yields the protein CSVGRDSEEQYF. The gene calls are TRBV29-1 and TRBJ2-7; TRBD1 matches 7 bases. The CDR3 loop spans 12 amino acids. Trimming at V came to 4 bases and at J to 7 bases, leaving 7 bases not matched to a gene. CDR1 is SQVTM and CDR2 is ANQGSEA in the germline V gene.

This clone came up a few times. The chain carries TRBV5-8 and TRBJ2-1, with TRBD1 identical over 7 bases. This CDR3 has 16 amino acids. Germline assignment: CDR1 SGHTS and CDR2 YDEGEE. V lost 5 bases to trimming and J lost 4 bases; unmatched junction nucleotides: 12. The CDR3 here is CASRLYRGVPYNEQFF. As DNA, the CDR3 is TGTGCCAGCAGGCTGTACAGGGGAGTTCCTTACAATGAGCAGTTCTTC.

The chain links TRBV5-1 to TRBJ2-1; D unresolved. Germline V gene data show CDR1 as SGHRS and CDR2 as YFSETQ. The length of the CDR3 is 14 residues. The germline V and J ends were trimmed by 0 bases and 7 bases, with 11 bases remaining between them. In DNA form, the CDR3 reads TGCGCCAGCAGCTTGGATGCACTTTCGAATGAGCAGTTCTTC. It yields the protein CASSLDALSNEQFF.

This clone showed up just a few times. This chain's CDR3 is CASSGVEQFF. The CDR3 DNA reads TGTGCCAGCAGTGGGGTGGAGCAGTTCTTC. The chain carries TRBV28 and TRBJ2-1; D gene uncertain. The CDR3 sequence is 10 residues long. Trimming removed 5 bases from V and 10 bases from J, with 6 bases in between. CDR1 and CDR2 from the germline V gene are MDHEN and SYDVKM. The variable domain in full, completed from reference TRBV28 and TRBJ2-1, reads DVKVTQSSRYLVKRTGEKVFLECVQDMDHENMFWYRQDPGLGLRLIYFSYDVKMKEKGDIPEGYSVSREKKERFSLILESASTNQTSMYLCASSGVEQFFGPGTRLTVL.

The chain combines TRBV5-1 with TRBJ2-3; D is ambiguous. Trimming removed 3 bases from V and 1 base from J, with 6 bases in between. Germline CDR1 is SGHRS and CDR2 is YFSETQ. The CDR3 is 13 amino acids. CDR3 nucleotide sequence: TGCGCCAGCAGCTGGCCCGGCACAGATACGCAGTATTTT. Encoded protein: CASSWPGTDTQYF.

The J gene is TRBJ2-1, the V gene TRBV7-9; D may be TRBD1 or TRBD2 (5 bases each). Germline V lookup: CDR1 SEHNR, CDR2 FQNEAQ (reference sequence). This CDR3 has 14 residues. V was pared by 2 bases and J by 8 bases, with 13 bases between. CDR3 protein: CASSLLMRGDEQFF. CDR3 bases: TGTGCCAGCAGCTTACTGATGAGGGGCGATGAGCAGTTCTTC.

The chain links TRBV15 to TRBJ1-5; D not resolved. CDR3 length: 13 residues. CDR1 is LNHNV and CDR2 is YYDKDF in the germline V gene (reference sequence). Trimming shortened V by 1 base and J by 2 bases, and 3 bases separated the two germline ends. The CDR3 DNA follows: TGTGCCACCAGCAGAGTAGGCAATCAGCCCCAGCATTTT. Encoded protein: CATSRVGNQPQHF.